This T cell receptor (beta chain) was sequenced in a study of T cell responses to AZD1222 COVID-19 vaccine. The study's findings and limits: CD4 TCRs linked to vaccination spanned spike, dominating at 160-218 and 743-854.

The J segment lost 11 bases and the V segment lost 1 base, leaving 9 bases of the junction unmatched. Germline-derived CDR1 and CDR2 are KGHSH and LQKENI. CDR3 size: 15 residues. Worth noting for this clone: Antigen: not known.

Method: immunoSEQ multiplex PCR; TCRdb's copy keeps in-frame clones and lacks some. This sample has about 93,000 clones, with 65% to 90% found just once. Source: peripheral blood, taken on day 0 of AZD1222 vaccination. This clonotype was sampled from an adult in good health. V is TRBV18 and J is TRBJ1-1; 11 bases align to TRBD1. This chain's CDR3 is CASSPLGQGASGAFF. The CDR3 DNA reads TGTGCCAGCTCACCACTCGGACAGGGGGCGTCGGGGGCTTTCTTT.